A single sample gave rise to the 20 T cell receptor beta chains below, sequenced in a study of metastatic and nonmetastatic thyroid tumors. There were no patients who had received any treatment before thyroid surgery. TCRdb re-called clones via MiXCR from the PCR reads. This table has more than 20,000 clones, about 24% appearing once. The specimen was tumor tissue. These receptors came from a male donor with papillary thyroid cancer or a benign thyroid nodule (not recorded which). Some clones in this sample may be carry-over from other donors' samples.

The chain has TRBV18 and TRBJ1-1, with D hard to call. Trimming stripped 6 bases from V and 1 base from J, with 12 bases between. The CDR3 is made up of 14 amino acids. Germline-derived CDR1 and CDR2 are KGHSH and LQKENI. The DNA for the CDR3 is TGTGCCAGCTCGAGGACGGCTTCGAACACTGAAGCTTTCTTT. It yields the protein CASSRTASNTEAFF.

This clone was seen repeatedly, ten times or more. CDR3 sequence: CASSVELAGGITDTQYF. CDR3 in DNA: TGTGCCAGCAGTGTCGAACTAGCGGGAGGAATCACAGATACGCAGTATTTT. The chain links TRBV6-1 to TRBJ2-3, with 12 nucleotides matching TRBD2. The CDR3 runs 17 residues. V shed 4 bases, J shed 2 bases, and the junction held 7 bases outside the gene matches. Germline V gene lookup returns CDR1 MNHNS and CDR2 SASEGT.

Concerning this clone: A much larger clone differs by one base, so this may be a read error. The rearrangement links TRBV10-3 to TRBJ1-2; a possible D gene is TRBD1 (6 bases). Germline-derived CDR1 and CDR2 are ENHRY and SYGVKD. Trimming removed 10 bases from V and 7 bases from J, with 22 bases in between. The CDR3 runs to 14 residues. This CDR3 reads CATREGDVQGGYTF. In DNA, the CDR3 is TGTGCCACCAGAGAAGGGGATGTACAGGGTGGCTACACCTTC.

This clone is deemed medium-sized (0.01 to 0.1%). V gene TRBV6-5 combines with J gene TRBJ2-2; possibly TRBD1 or TRBD2 for D (5 bases each). This CDR3 has 14 residues. Trimming removed 0 bases from V and 6 bases from J, with 8 bases in between. Germline CDR1 MNHEY, CDR2 SVGAGI. CDR3 in DNA: TGTGCCAGCAGTTACTCCCAGGGAGCCGGGGAGCTGTTTTTT. Its protein product is CASSYSQGAGELFF.

This clone occurred many times. Within the sample, other DNA sequences also encode this same CDR3. The CDR3 DNA sequence: TGCGCCAGCAGCCAAGAGTTGAGGTCCCTGAACACTGAAGCTTTCTTT. As protein: CASSQELRSLNTEAFF. The chain joins TRBV4-3 to TRBJ1-1; D uncertain. This CDR3 region has 16 residues. Per germline, CDR1 LGHNA and CDR2 YSLEER. The V gene lost 0 bases and the J gene lost 0 bases, with 11 bases spanning the gap.

A few counts support this clone. A much larger clone lies a single base off, so this may be a read error. This chain uses TRBV7-2 with TRBJ2-2; tentative D call: TRBD1 (5 bases). V lost 5 bases and J 7 bases, leaving 20 bases between the germline ends. Looked up from germline, CDR1 is SGHTA and CDR2 is FQGNSA. The CDR3 spans 16 residues. The CDR3 bases are TGTGCCAGCAGCACCCCTTGGATAGGGGTTGGCGGGGAGCTGTTTTTT. Its protein product is CASSTPWIGVGGELFF.

A few counts support this clone. This may be a read error: a much more frequent sequence differs by one nucleotide. In this CDR3 the conserved last residue, phenylalanine or tryptophan, is missing, so a read error is likely. The genes are TRBV4-1 and TRBJ2-5; no reliable D call. Deletions cut 3 bases from V and 9 bases from J, with 8 bases between. Germline V lookup: CDR1 MGHRA, CDR2 YSYEKL. This CDR3 region has 11 residues. The CDR3 spells CASSHYQAQYL. The CDR3, as DNA: TGCGCCAGCAGCCACTACCAGGCCCAGTACCTC.

This clone was observed at least ten times. The chain joins TRBV5-6 to TRBJ2-7, with 14 bases identical to TRBD2. The length of the CDR3 is 16 residues. Germline V gene data show CDR1 as SGHDT and CDR2 as YYEEEE. Trimming at V came to 4 bases and at J to 3 bases, leaving 6 bases not matched to a gene. As DNA, the CDR3 is TGTGCCAGCAGCCCCCGGACTAGCGGGAGGTTCTACGAGCAGTACTTC. Its protein product is CASSPRTSGRFYEQYF.

This chain joins TRBV27 and TRBJ2-7, with D unclear. V lost 5 bases and J 0 bases, leaving 11 bases between the germline ends. Germline-derived CDR1 and CDR2 are MNHEY and SMNVEV (reference sequence). The CDR3 is 14 amino acids. The CDR3 sequence is CASSVSEISYEQYF. The CDR3 nucleotides read TGTGCCAGCAGTGTCAGCGAAATCTCCTACGAGCAGTACTTC.

This chain uses TRBV6-2 or TRBV6-3 with TRBJ2-7; 7 nucleotides agree with TRBD1. CDR1 is MNHEY, CDR2 SVGEGT, per germline. V gave up 11 bases and J gave up 1 base; unmatched junction bases: 14. The CDR3 is 15 residues long. The CDR3 region is CACSPGTVSSYEQYF. The DNA of the CDR3 is TGTGCCTGTAGTCCCGGGACAGTGAGTTCCTACGAGCAGTACTTC.

This clone was detected a few times. Germline is not matched at one junction end, which may reflect a read error. The genes are TRBV10-3 and TRBJ2-7; D remains ambiguous. The CDR3 covers 15 residues. Looked up from germline, CDR1 is ENHRY and CDR2 is SYGVKD. Here the CDR3 reads CAITDPVESSYEQYF. CDR3 bases: TGTGCCATCACCGACCCCGTAGAGAGCTCCTACGAGCAGTATTTC.

This clone was counted many times. The chain is built from TRBV12-3 or TRBV12-4 and TRBJ2-3; D ambiguous. The V and J ends lost 3 bases and 6 bases respectively, with 10 bases between them. This CDR3 comprises 13 residues. This CDR3 reads CASSFRSYDTQYF. The CDR3 DNA reads as TGTGCCAGCAGTTTCAGGTCGTATGATACGCAGTATTTT.

This clone was observed at least ten times. A much larger clone is a single base away; this may be a read error. Other nucleotide sequences from this sample produce the same CDR3. The rearrangement links TRBV28 to TRBJ2-7; 10 bases agree with TRBD1. CDR1 and CDR2 (germline): MDHEN, SYDVKM. The length of the CDR3 is 17 residues. V trimming: 7 bases; J trimming: 3 bases; junction bases outside the gene matches: 15. CDR3 sequence: CASTPNGYWTGGYEQYF. The CDR3 DNA reads as TGTGCCAGCACCCCGAACGGTTATTGGACAGGGGGCTACGAGCAGTACTTC.

This clone was picked up many times. The rearrangement joins TRBV7-3 to TRBJ2-5; D remains ambiguous. This CDR3 region has 13 residues. Germline CDR1 reads SGHTA; CDR2 reads FQGTGA. The ends were cut back, 0 bases at V and 3 bases at J, with 5 bases in the middle. The CDR3 reads CASSLTGKETQYF. The CDR3 coding sequence is TGTGCCAGCAGCTTAACAGGGAAAGAGACCCAGTACTTC.

This clone is medium-sized in the sample. The genes are TRBV7-2 and TRBJ2-7, with unresolved D. CDR1 is SGHTA and CDR2 is FQGNSA in the germline V gene. The CDR3 is made up of 16 amino acids. Trimming took 0 bases from V and 1 from J, leaving 13 bases between them. The CDR3 DNA sequence: TGTGCCAGCAGCTTAGCCCCCGTTAGCAGATCCTACGAGCAGTACTTC. This codes for CASSLAPVSRSYEQYF.

The sample holds many counts of this clone. The V call is TRBV4-1, the J call TRBJ2-7, with D possibly being TRBD2 (5 bases). V was trimmed by 0 bases and J by 2 bases, leaving 11 bases between them. CDR1 and CDR2 from the germline V gene are MGHRA and YSYEKL. CDR3 length equals 15 residues. The CDR3 nucleotides are TGCGCCAGCAGCCAAGAACAAGCGGAAGCCTACGAGCAGTACTTC. This gives the protein CASSQEQAEAYEQYF.

This chain connects TRBV7-2 to TRBJ1-2; a possible D gene is TRBD1 (6 bases). V was trimmed by 2 bases and J by 9 bases, leaving 13 bases between them. Germline V gene sequence: CDR1 SGHTA, CDR2 FQGNSA. The CDR3 loop spans 13 amino acids. This CDR3 is CASSLRDRYSYTF. The CDR3 DNA reads as TGTGCCAGCAGCTTACGCGACAGGTACAGCTACACCTTC.

By sample fraction, this clone is medium-sized. The chain employs TRBV7-9 and TRBJ2-7, with 9 bases identical to TRBD2. Trimming took 5 bases from V and 0 from J; bases not matched to a gene: 2. CDR1 is SEHNR, CDR2 FQNEAQ, per germline (reference sequence). The CDR3 loop spans 14 amino acids. Here the CDR3 reads CASSISGSSYEQYF. The CDR3 nucleotides read TGTGCCAGCAGCATTAGCGGGAGCTCCTACGAGCAGTACTTC.

This clone came up a few times. The V and J genes are TRBV6-1 and TRBJ2-5, with 7 nucleotides matching TRBD2. Trimming cost V 7 bases and J 5 bases; bases outside gene matches: 10. In germline, CDR1 is MNHNS, CDR2 SASEGT. There are 14 residues in the CDR3. CDR3 loop: CASMLAEAGETQYF. CDR3 sequence (DNA): TGTGCCAGCATGCTAGCGGAAGCGGGTGAGACCCAGTACTTC.

Of note for this clone: This CDR3 is missing its conserved last phenylalanine or tryptophan, likely due to a read error. The CDR3 is CASSSIRPGTGTYDSPLHY. CDR3 DNA sequence: TGTGCCAGCAGTTCCATACGCCCCGGGACAGGGACCTATGATTCACCCCTCCACTAT. The rearrangement uses TRBV27 and TRBJ1-6, with TRBD1 matching 9 bases. Per the germline V gene, CDR1 is MNHEY and CDR2 is SMNVEV (reference sequence). CDR3 length: 19 residues.